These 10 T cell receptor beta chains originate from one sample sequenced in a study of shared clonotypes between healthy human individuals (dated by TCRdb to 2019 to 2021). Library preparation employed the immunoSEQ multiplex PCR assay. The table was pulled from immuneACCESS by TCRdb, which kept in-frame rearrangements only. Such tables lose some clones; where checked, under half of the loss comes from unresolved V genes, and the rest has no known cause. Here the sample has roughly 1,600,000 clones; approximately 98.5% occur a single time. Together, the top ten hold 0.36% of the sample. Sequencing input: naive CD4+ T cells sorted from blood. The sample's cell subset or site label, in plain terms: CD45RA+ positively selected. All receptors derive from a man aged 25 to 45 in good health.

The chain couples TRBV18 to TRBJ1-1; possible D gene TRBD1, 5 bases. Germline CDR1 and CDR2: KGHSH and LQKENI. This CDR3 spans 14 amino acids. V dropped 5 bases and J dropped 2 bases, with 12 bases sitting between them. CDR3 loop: CASSTTATNTEAFF. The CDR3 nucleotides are TGTGCCAGCTCAACGACAGCTACAAACACTGAAGCTTTCTTT.

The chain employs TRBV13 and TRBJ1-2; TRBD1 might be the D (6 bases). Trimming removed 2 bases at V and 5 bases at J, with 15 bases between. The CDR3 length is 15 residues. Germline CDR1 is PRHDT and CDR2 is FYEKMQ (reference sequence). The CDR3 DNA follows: TGTGCCAGCAGCTTAAGGGGGGGTGCTGCGTATGGCTACACCTTC. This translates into CASSLRGGAAYGYTF.

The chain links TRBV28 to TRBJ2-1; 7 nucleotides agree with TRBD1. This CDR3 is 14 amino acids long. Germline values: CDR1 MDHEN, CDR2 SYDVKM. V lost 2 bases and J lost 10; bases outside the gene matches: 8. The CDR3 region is CASSLRQGDREQFF. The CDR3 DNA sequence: TGTGCCAGCAGTTTAAGGCAGGGGGATAGGGAGCAGTTCTTC. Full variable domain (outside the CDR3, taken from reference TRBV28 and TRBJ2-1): DVKVTQSSRYLVKRTGEKVFLECVQDMDHENMFWYRQDPGLGLRLIYFSYDVKMKEKGDIPEGYSVSREKKERFSLILESASTNQTSMYLCASSLRQGDREQFFGPGTRLTVL.

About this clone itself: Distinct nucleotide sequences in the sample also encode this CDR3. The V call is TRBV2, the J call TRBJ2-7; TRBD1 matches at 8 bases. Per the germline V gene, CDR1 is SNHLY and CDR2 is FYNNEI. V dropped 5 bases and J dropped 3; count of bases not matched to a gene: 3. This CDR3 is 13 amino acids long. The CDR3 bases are TGTGCCAGCAGTAGGACAGGGAACTACGAGCAGTACTTC. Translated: CASSRTGNYEQYF.

The CDR3 loop reads CASSVRENEQFF. The CDR3 bases are TGTGCCAGCAGCGTAAGGGAGAATGAGCAGTTCTTC. The chain joins TRBV9 to TRBJ2-1; weak D call: TRBD2 (5 bases). V was trimmed by 1 base and J by 7 bases, leaving 6 bases between them. Germline assignment: CDR1 SGDLS and CDR2 YYNGEE. The CDR3 spans 12 residues.

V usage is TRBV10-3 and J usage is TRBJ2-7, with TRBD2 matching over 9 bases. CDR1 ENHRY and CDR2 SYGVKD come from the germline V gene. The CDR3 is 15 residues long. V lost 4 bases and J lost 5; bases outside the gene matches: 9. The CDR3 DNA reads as TGTGCCATCAGTGGATGGCGGGAGGGCCCTGACGAGCAGTACTTC. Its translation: CAISGWREGPDEQYF.

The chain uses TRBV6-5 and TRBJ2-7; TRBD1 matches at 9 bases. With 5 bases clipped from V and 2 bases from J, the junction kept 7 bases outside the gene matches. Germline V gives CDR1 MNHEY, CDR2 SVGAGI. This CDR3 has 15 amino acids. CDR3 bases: TGTGCCAGCAGTCGAACCGGGACAGGGACCTACGAGCAGTACTTC. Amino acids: CASSRTGTGTYEQYF.

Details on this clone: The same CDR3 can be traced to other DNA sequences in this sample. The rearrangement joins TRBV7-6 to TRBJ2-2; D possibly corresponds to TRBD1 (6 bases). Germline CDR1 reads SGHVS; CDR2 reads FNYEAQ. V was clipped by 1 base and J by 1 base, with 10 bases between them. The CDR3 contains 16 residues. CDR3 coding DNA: TGTGCCAGCAGCTTAGGGGGCAGGGGGAACACCGGGGAGCTGTTTTTT. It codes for CASSLGGRGNTGELFF.

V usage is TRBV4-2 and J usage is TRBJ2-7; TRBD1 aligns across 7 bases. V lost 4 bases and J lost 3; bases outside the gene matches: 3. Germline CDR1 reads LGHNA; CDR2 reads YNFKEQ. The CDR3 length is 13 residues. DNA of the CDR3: TGTGCCAGCAGCCCGACAGGGCGCTACGAGCAGTACTTC. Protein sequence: CASSPTGRYEQYF.

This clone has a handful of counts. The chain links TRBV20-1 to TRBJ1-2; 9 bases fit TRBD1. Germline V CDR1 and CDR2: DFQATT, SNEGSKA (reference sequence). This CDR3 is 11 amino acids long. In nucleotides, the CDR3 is TGCAGGGGGGACAGGGATGGCGGCTACACCTTC. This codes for CRGDRDGGYTF.